The rows below give T cell receptor beta chains drawn from one sample of a study of control samples from healthy donors and cancer patients. The protocol was immunoSEQ multiplex PCR, while the TCRdb copy is restricted to in-frame clones and leaves out a portion. This table has roughly 150,000 clones, just over 85% appearing once. The sample consisted of blood. The receptors stem from a man between 18 and 29 years old in good health. Each CDR3 is given with its conserved first and last residue. A D gene is named only where the DNA matches it firmly. Clone size is stated in some rows and not others, as once, few, many or a class when expanded.

>.|.|17|TRBV7-3|TRBJ2-2
TGTGCCAGCAGCTTAAATCCCCGGGACACCAACACCGGGGAGCTGTTTTTT
CASSLNPRDTNTGELFF
>TRBD1|once|15|TRBV19|TRBJ2-1
TGTGCCAGTAGTATTTCGGACAGGGTATACAATGAGCAGTTCTTC
CASSISDRVYNEQFF
>.|.|16|TRBV5-1|TRBJ2-3
TGCGCCAGCAGCTTGGAGGTGGGGGCAAGCGCAGATACGCAGTATTTT
CASSLEVGASADTQYF
>.|once|12|TRBV6-2/TRBV6-3|TRBJ2-7
TGTGCCAGCAGTTGGCCGGGGAACGAGCAGTACTTC
CASSWPGNEQYF
>.|.|10|TRBV20-1|TRBJ2-5
TGCAGTGCGTGGGAAGAGACCCAGTACTTC
CSAWEETQYF
>.|.|13|TRBV19|TRBJ1-1
TGTGCCAGTAGTGGGGCGGTGAACACTGAAGCTTTCTTT
CASSGAVNTEAFF
>.|once|14|TRBV10-3|TRBJ1-1
TGTGCCATCCGGGGGGCGCAGGGAGCGACTGAAGCTTTCTTT
CAIRGAQGATEAFF
>TRBD1|.|17|TRBV6-2/TRBV6-3|TRBJ1-5
TGTGCCAGCAGTTACTCGGGGACAGGGACCCTCAATCAGCCCCAGCATTTT
CASSYSGTGTLNQPQHF
>.|.|17|TRBV9|TRBJ2-2
TGTGCCAGCAGCGTAGAAACAGGCCACCCGAACACCGGGGAGCTGTTTTTT
CASSVETGHPNTGELFF
>TRBD2|.|13|TRBV10-3|TRBJ2-7
TGTGCGATCAGTCTAGCGGAAGACTACGAGCAGTACTTC
CAISLAEDYEQYF
>TRBD2|.|16|TRBV9|TRBJ2-7
TGTGCCAGCAGCGTAGGACTAGCGGGGCCCTCCTACGAGCAGTACTTC
CASSVGLAGPSYEQYF
>TRBD2|.|15|TRBV11-3|TRBJ2-1
TGTGCCAGCAGTCATAGCGGGGGGGTAGGGGATGAGCAGTTCTTC
CASSHSGGVGDEQFF
>TRBD1|.|16|TRBV6-6|TRBJ2-3
TGTGCCAGCAGTTACCCACCGGGACAGGGAGCAGATACGCAGTATTTT
CASSYPPGQGADTQYF
>TRBD1|.|15|TRBV18|TRBJ1-2
TGTGCCAGCTCACCCACAGGGGGCGGCGTCTATGGCTACACCTTC
CASSPTGGGVYGYTF
>.|few|21|TRBV21-1|TRBJ1-2
TGTGCCAGCAGCAAAATTCGGCCCGGACGGGAAGAGTTAGGCAGCTACTATGGCTACACCTTC
CASSKIRPGREELGSYYGYTF
>TRBD1|.|13|TRBV7-2|TRBJ2-5
TGTGCCAGCAGTCCAACAGGGGGGGAGACCCAGTACTTC
CASSPTGGETQYF
>.|once|13|TRBV10-3|TRBJ1-1
TGTGCCATCGCGACGGTTATGAACACTGAAGCTTTCTTT
CAIATVMNTEAFF
>TRBD1|few|13|TRBV7-3|TRBJ1-2
TGTGCCAGCAGCCCAGGGGGCAGTGAAGGCTACACCTTC
CASSPGGSEGYTF
>TRBD2|few|20|TRBV30|TRBJ2-5
TGTGCCTGGAGTGTACCTCGTGCGTCTAGCGGGGGGCCCATGCAAGAGACCCAGTACTTC
CAWSVPRASSGGPMQETQYF
>.|.|12|TRBV5-1|TRBJ1-2
TGCGCCAGCAGCCGAGGTCATGATGGCTACACCTTC
CASSRGHDGYTF
>.|.|16|TRBV20-1|TRBJ2-1
TGCAGTGCTAGTGAAGAGGCGCGGAGACAAGCTGGTGAGCAGTTCTTC
CSASEEARRQAGEQFF
>.|.|15|TRBV3-1/TRBV3-2|TRBJ1-5
TGTGCCAGCCCCCGGAGGGGACCGCACAATCAGCCCCAGCATTTT
CASPRRGPHNQPQHF
>.|.|14|TRBV19|TRBJ2-4
TGTGCCAGTAGTATGGACAGAGAGCAAAACATTCAGTACTTC
CASSMDREQNIQYF
>TRBD1|.|14|TRBV6-1|TRBJ2-7
TGTGCCAGCAGTGAGGGACAGGGGGGCTACGAGCAGTACTTC
CASSEGQGGYEQYF
>TRBD1|few|15|TRBV6-6|TRBJ1-3
TGTGCCAGCAGTTACCCTGGACAGGGGTGGAACACCATATATTTT
CASSYPGQGWNTIYF
>TRBD1|.|13|TRBV10-3|TRBJ2-7
TGTGCCATCAGGGGACAGGGTCCCGACGAGCAGTACTTC
CAIRGQGPDEQYF
>.|.|13|TRBV5-1|TRBJ1-2
TGCGCCAGCAGCTCTCAGGGAGCATATGGCTACACCTTC
CASSSQGAYGYTF
>.|.|13|TRBV7-8|TRBJ1-1
TGTGCCAGCAGCCGTGCTAGACTGAGCGAAGCTTTCTTT
CASSRARLSEAFF
>.|.|14|TRBV4-3|TRBJ2-5
TGCGCCAGCAGCCAAGACAGGGTCGGTGAGACCCAGTACTTC
CASSQDRVGETQYF
>.|.|17|TRBV29-1|TRBJ2-1
TGCAGCGTTGAAGAAAGGTGGGGGGGCCGTCATTCAAATGAGCAGTTCTTC
CSVEERWGGRHSNEQFF
>TRBD1|.|16|TRBV19|TRBJ2-1
TGTGCCAGTAGTATAGATCCGAGGGGGCCTAACAATGAGCAGTTCTTC
CASSIDPRGPNNEQFF
>.|.|14|TRBV27|TRBJ2-7
TGTGCCAGCAGTTGGGGGATGTACAGGGACGAGCAGTACTTC
CASSWGMYRDEQYF
>TRBD2|.|17|TRBV30|TRBJ2-5
TGTGCCTGGAGTCATGGTTCCCTAGCGGGGGGGCCGGAGACCCAGTACTTC
CAWSHGSLAGGPETQYF
>.|once|15|TRBV5-6|TRBJ1-4
TGTGCCAGCAGCTTGGAGGTCGACCCGAATGAAAAACTGTTTTTT
CASSLEVDPNEKLFF
>.|.|12|TRBV27|TRBJ2-1
TGTGCCTCTCAAGGGGGATACAATGAGCAGTTCTTC
CASQGGYNEQFF
>TRBD1|.|13|TRBV5-1|TRBJ2-1
TGCGCCAGCACTGGGACAGGGTGGAATGAGCAGTTCTTC
CASTGTGWNEQFF
>.|once|14|TRBV30|TRBJ1-4
TGTGCCTGGAGTGCGGGGGTCGGAGATGAAAAACTGTTTTTT
CAWSAGVGDEKLFF
>.|.|17|TRBV3-1/TRBV3-2|TRBJ2-3
TGTGCCAGCAGCCAAGATGTAGGGGCCCCTAGCACAGATACGCAGTATTTT
CASSQDVGAPSTDTQYF
>TRBD2|.|14|TRBV7-2|TRBJ2-5
TGTGCCAGCAGCTTAGGGACTAGCGGGGAGACCCAGTACTTC
CASSLGTSGETQYF
>.|few|14|TRBV7-9|TRBJ1-6
TGTGCCAGCAGCTTAGCCGGGGGCGACTCACCCCTCCACTTT
CASSLAGGDSPLHF
>TRBD1|once|15|TRBV6-5|TRBJ2-7
TGTGCCAGCAGTTACGGGACAGGTTTATCCTACGAGCAGTACTTC
CASSYGTGLSYEQYF
>.|once|17|TRBV5-1|TRBJ2-2
TGCGCCAGCAGCTTGGCAAGAGGTGACCAGAACACCGGGGAGCTGTTTTTT
CASSLARGDQNTGELFF
>TRBD2|.|17|TRBV11-2|TRBJ2-3
TGTGCCAGCAGCTTAGGTCCTAGCGGGTCGAGCACAGATACGCAGTATTTT
CASSLGPSGSSTDTQYF
>TRBD2|few|16|TRBV7-2|TRBJ2-1
TGTGCCAGCAGCTTTCAGCGGGGGATTACTTACAATGAGCAGTTCTTC
CASSFQRGITYNEQFF
>.|.|12|TRBV7-9|TRBJ1-5
TGTGCCAGCAGCGACAGCAATCAGCCCCAGCATTTT
CASSDSNQPQHF
>.|few|13|TRBV13|TRBJ2-7
TGTGCCAGCAGCTCGCCGTCCGGATACGAGCAGTACTTC
CASSSPSGYEQYF
>.|.|14|TRBV3-1/TRBV3-2|TRBJ1-1
TGTGCCAGCAGCCAGGGACAATTGAACACTGAAGCTTTCTTT
CASSQGQLNTEAFF
>.|.|12|TRBV4-1|TRBJ2-3
TGCGCCAGCAGCCAAAGCACAGATACGCAGTATTTT
CASSQSTDTQYF
>.|.|17|TRBV27|TRBJ2-3
TGTGCCAGCAGTTTATGGCCTCAGGGGCTCCGCACAGATACGCAGTATTTT
CASSLWPQGLRTDTQYF
>.|once|15|TRBV19|TRBJ1-1
TGTGCCAGTAGTATAGGCAGGGCCAGCCACACTGAAGCTTTCTTT
CASSIGRASHTEAFF
>.|.|12|TRBV12-3/TRBV12-4|TRBJ1-6
TGTGCCAGCGGTCGAGGTAATTCACCCCTCCACTTT
CASGRGNSPLHF
>TRBD1|.|14|TRBV5-1|TRBJ2-7
TGCGCCAGCAGCCTAAAGACAGGGAACTACGAGCAGTACTTC
CASSLKTGNYEQYF
>.|.|14|TRBV5-4|TRBJ2-5
TGTGCCAGCAGCCCGGACTATCTTAAGGGGACCCAGTACTTC
CASSPDYLKGTQYF